These T cell receptor beta chains were read from a single sample in a study of cytotoxic CD8 clonotypes in ibrutinib-treated CLL. The data were produced by immunoSEQ multiplex PCR, yet TCRdb's version contains in-frame clones alone and is incomplete. In the table there are 150,000 to 250,000 clones, over 55% of which are singletons. Sequenced here: PBMCs, sampled after 24 months of ibrutinib treatment. These receptors were collected from a human donor with chronic lymphocytic leukemia. CDR3s include the opening cysteine and the closing phenylalanine or tryptophan. D genes are given only for firm matches. Size tells how often a clone was seen (once, few, many) or the class of an expanded clone, and some rows leave it out.

V gene: TRBV27
clone size: .
J gene: TRBJ2-1
D gene: .
CDR3 protein: CASSLYPSYEQFF
CDR3 DNA: TGTGCCAGCAGTTTATATCCCTCGTATGAGCAGTTCTTC

V gene: TRBV27
clone size: .
J gene: TRBJ1-2
D gene: TRBD1
CDR3 protein: CASSSRDRGGIYGYTF
CDR3 DNA: TGTGCCAGCAGTTCCCGGGACAGGGGGGGGATCTATGGCTACACCTTC

V gene: TRBV28
clone size: .
J gene: TRBJ1-2
D gene: .
CDR3 protein: CASSLQRRGYTF
CDR3 DNA: TGTGCCAGCAGTCTTCAGCGGCGTGGCTACACCTTC

V gene: TRBV7-2
clone size: .
J gene: TRBJ2-1
D gene: TRBD1
CDR3 protein: CASSASRDRGRNEQFF
CDR3 DNA: TGTGCCAGCAGTGCTAGCCGGGACAGGGGGAGGAATGAGCAGTTCTTC

V gene: TRBV5-1
clone size: .
J gene: TRBJ2-4
D gene: .
CDR3 protein: CASSQTGTQSDLQYF
CDR3 DNA: TGCGCCAGCAGCCAGACCGGGACCCAGAGTGACCTTCAGTACTTC

V gene: TRBV4-1
clone size: .
J gene: TRBJ2-7
D gene: TRBD2
CDR3 protein: CASSHGRIGGRFHEQYF
CDR3 DNA: TGCGCCAGCAGCCACGGAAGGATTGGCGGGAGATTCCACGAGCAGTACTTC

V gene: TRBV25-1
clone size: .
J gene: TRBJ2-7
D gene: .
CDR3 protein: CASSELGDSYEQYF
CDR3 DNA: TGTGCCAGCAGTGAACTTGGAGACTCCTACGAGCAGTACTTC

V gene: TRBV30
clone size: .
J gene: TRBJ1-1
D gene: .
CDR3 protein: CAWSPGQTEAFF
CDR3 DNA: TGTGCCTGGAGTCCCGGGCAAACTGAAGCTTTCTTT

V gene: TRBV19
clone size: .
J gene: TRBJ1-1
D gene: .
CDR3 protein: CASSIGMVNTEAFF
CDR3 DNA: TGTGCCAGTAGTATAGGGATGGTGAACACTGAAGCTTTCTTT

V gene: TRBV7-2
clone size: .
J gene: TRBJ2-7
D gene: TRBD2
CDR3 protein: CASSPGLAGVHEQYF
CDR3 DNA: TGTGCCAGCAGCCCGGGACTAGCGGGAGTGCATGAGCAGTACTTC

V gene: TRBV9
clone size: .
J gene: TRBJ1-2
D gene: .
CDR3 protein: CASSARDPAYGYTF
CDR3 DNA: TGTGCCAGCAGCGCAAGGGACCCGGCTTATGGCTACACCTTC

V gene: TRBV6-4
clone size: .
J gene: TRBJ2-1
D gene: TRBD2
CDR3 protein: CASSALAGGRGEQFF
CDR3 DNA: TGTGCCAGCAGTGCCTTAGCGGGAGGTCGGGGTGAGCAGTTCTTC

V gene: TRBV5-4
clone size: .
J gene: TRBJ1-1
D gene: TRBD1
CDR3 protein: CASSLGVVQGSTEAFF
CDR3 DNA: TGTGCCAGCAGCTTGGGAGTAGTACAGGGGAGCACTGAAGCTTTCTTT

V gene: TRBV5-1
clone size: .
J gene: TRBJ2-1
D gene: .
CDR3 protein: CASSWGGSSSYNEQFF
CDR3 DNA: TGCGCCAGCAGCTGGGGCGGGTCTAGCTCCTACAATGAGCAGTTCTTC

V gene: TRBV10-3
clone size: few
J gene: TRBJ2-3
D gene: TRBD2
CDR3 protein: CAIRLAGETDTQYF
CDR3 DNA: TGTGCCATCAGATTAGCGGGAGAGACAGATACGCAGTATTTT

V gene: TRBV30
clone size: .
J gene: TRBJ1-2
D gene: .
CDR3 protein: CAWSKFRALNYGYTF
CDR3 DNA: TGTGCCTGGAGCAAATTCAGGGCCCTCAACTATGGCTACACCTTC

V gene: TRBV11-2
clone size: .
J gene: TRBJ2-1
D gene: .
CDR3 protein: CASSLDRGLNNEQFF
CDR3 DNA: TGTGCCAGCAGCTTAGACCGGGGACTTAACAATGAGCAGTTCTTC

V gene: TRBV5-6
clone size: .
J gene: TRBJ2-3
D gene: TRBD2
CDR3 protein: CASSFGLAGGNTQYF
CDR3 DNA: TGTGCCAGCAGCTTTGGACTAGCGGGAGGAAATACGCAGTATTTT

V gene: TRBV28
clone size: .
J gene: TRBJ2-1
D gene: TRBD2
CDR3 protein: CASRPTGLATSYNEQFF
CDR3 DNA: TGTGCCAGCAGGCCCACCGGACTAGCGACTTCCTACAATGAGCAGTTCTTC

V gene: TRBV11-2
clone size: .
J gene: TRBJ1-4
D gene: TRBD1
CDR3 protein: CASSLTTIWTGRSNEKLFF
CDR3 DNA: TGTGCCAGCAGCCTCACAACCATCTGGACAGGGAGATCTAATGAAAAACTGTTTTTT

V gene: TRBV6-5
clone size: .
J gene: TRBJ2-1
D gene: .
CDR3 protein: CASSGSIDEQFF
CDR3 DNA: TGTGCCAGCAGTGGATCAATCGATGAGCAGTTCTTC

V gene: TRBV28
clone size: .
J gene: TRBJ1-5
D gene: .
CDR3 protein: CASSSASQPQHF
CDR3 DNA: TGTGCCAGCAGCTCGGCCAGTCAGCCCCAGCATTTT

V gene: TRBV14
clone size: .
J gene: TRBJ2-7
D gene: TRBD2
CDR3 protein: CASSPVAGAGGRYF
CDR3 DNA: TGTGCCAGCAGCCCCGTCGCGGGAGCGGGAGGTCGGTACTTC

V gene: TRBV19
clone size: .
J gene: TRBJ2-3
D gene: .
CDR3 protein: CASSMGDSTDTQYF
CDR3 DNA: TGTGCCAGTAGTATGGGGGACAGCACAGATACGCAGTATTTT

V gene: TRBV6-5
clone size: .
J gene: TRBJ1-5
D gene: .
CDR3 protein: CASRGLSNQPQHF
CDR3 DNA: TGTGCCAGCAGGGGGCTAAGCAATCAGCCCCAGCATTTT

V gene: TRBV5-1
clone size: once
J gene: TRBJ1-4
D gene: .
CDR3 protein: CASSVVEGREKLFF
CDR3 DNA: TGCGCCAGCAGCGTCGTGGAAGGGAGGGAAAAACTGTTTTTT

V gene: TRBV7-9
clone size: .
J gene: TRBJ2-7
D gene: .
CDR3 protein: CASSLSSTAEQYF
CDR3 DNA: TGTGCCAGCAGCTTAAGTTCCACGGCAGAGCAGTACTTC

V gene: TRBV9
clone size: .
J gene: TRBJ2-7
D gene: TRBD2
CDR3 protein: CASSAPTGTSGTYEQYF
CDR3 DNA: TGTGCCAGCAGTGCCCCAACCGGGACTAGCGGGACCTACGAGCAGTACTTC

V gene: TRBV5-4
clone size: .
J gene: TRBJ1-1
D gene: .
CDR3 protein: CASSSEPNTEAFF
CDR3 DNA: TGTGCCAGCAGCAGTGAGCCGAACACTGAAGCTTTCTTT

V gene: TRBV15
clone size: few
J gene: TRBJ2-5
D gene: .
CDR3 protein: CATSRDRTELAQYF
CDR3 DNA: TGTGCCACCAGCAGAGATCGGACCGAACTGGCCCAGTACTTC

V gene: TRBV14
clone size: .
J gene: TRBJ2-7
D gene: .
CDR3 protein: CASSQSSRYEYEQYF
CDR3 DNA: TGTGCCAGCAGCCAAAGTTCCAGGTACGAGTACGAGCAGTACTTC

V gene: TRBV9
clone size: .
J gene: TRBJ2-1
D gene: .
CDR3 protein: CASSVGATNEQFF
CDR3 DNA: TGTGCCAGCAGCGTAGGGGCTACCAATGAGCAGTTCTTC

V gene: TRBV15
clone size: .
J gene: TRBJ2-3
D gene: .
CDR3 protein: CATSRGTGTDTQYF
CDR3 DNA: TGTGCCACCAGCAGAGGGACAGGCACAGATACGCAGTATTTT

V gene: TRBV14
clone size: .
J gene: TRBJ2-7
D gene: .
CDR3 protein: CASSQGGWVGTQRPHGSYEQYF
CDR3 DNA: TGTGCCAGCAGCCAAGGGGGTTGGGTCGGGACCCAAAGACCCCATGGCAGCTACGAGCAGTACTTC

V gene: TRBV5-4
clone size: .
J gene: TRBJ2-4
D gene: .
CDR3 protein: CASSSPGGPIAKNIQYF
CDR3 DNA: TGTGCCAGCAGCTCACCGGGGGGCCCTATAGCCAAAAACATTCAGTACTTC

V gene: TRBV7-6
clone size: .
J gene: TRBJ1-2
D gene: .
CDR3 protein: CASSRGGLANYGYTF
CDR3 DNA: TGTGCCAGCAGCCGTGGGGGGCTGGCTAACTATGGCTACACCTTC

V gene: TRBV2
clone size: .
J gene: TRBJ1-1
D gene: TRBD1
CDR3 protein: CASNTGQGTTEAFF
CDR3 DNA: TGTGCCAGCAATACGGGACAGGGGACCACTGAAGCTTTCTTT

V gene: TRBV9
clone size: .
J gene: TRBJ2-1
D gene: .
CDR3 protein: CASSVDLGVYNEQFF
CDR3 DNA: TGTGCCAGCAGCGTAGATTTGGGGGTCTACAATGAGCAGTTCTTC

V gene: TRBV28
clone size: .
J gene: TRBJ2-4
D gene: .
CDR3 protein: CASSSRGQLNIQYF
CDR3 DNA: TGTGCCAGCAGTTCCAGGGGACAACTGAACATTCAGTACTTC

V gene: TRBV5-6
clone size: .
J gene: TRBJ1-2
D gene: .
CDR3 protein: CASSLETINYGYTF
CDR3 DNA: TGTGCCAGCAGCTTGGAGACTATTAACTATGGCTACACCTTC

V gene: TRBV4-1
clone size: .
J gene: TRBJ2-1
D gene: TRBD2
CDR3 protein: CASSQELASGSYEQFF
CDR3 DNA: TGCGCCAGCAGCCAAGAGCTCGCTAGCGGGAGCTATGAGCAGTTCTTC

V gene: TRBV7-2
clone size: many
J gene: TRBJ2-1
D gene: .
CDR3 protein: CASSLGGRGANEQFF
CDR3 DNA: TGTGCCAGCAGCTTAGGGGGCAGGGGCGCCAATGAGCAGTTCTTC

V gene: TRBV30
clone size: .
J gene: TRBJ2-2
D gene: .
CDR3 protein: CAWSALRINTGELFF
CDR3 DNA: TGTGCCTGGAGTGCCCTCAGGATCAACACCGGGGAGCTGTTTTTT

V gene: TRBV11-2
clone size: .
J gene: TRBJ1-2
D gene: TRBD1
CDR3 protein: CASSQAGTGTIYGYTF
CDR3 DNA: TGCGCCAGCAGCCAAGCAGGGACAGGGACAATCTATGGCTACACCTTC

V gene: TRBV4-1
clone size: few
J gene: TRBJ1-2
D gene: .
CDR3 protein: CASSHMAANYGYTF
CDR3 DNA: TGCGCCAGCAGCCATATGGCGGCGAACTATGGCTACACCTTC

V gene: TRBV4-3
clone size: .
J gene: TRBJ1-1
D gene: .
CDR3 protein: CASSPLGGDTEAFF
CDR3 DNA: TGCGCCAGCAGCCCCTTGGGGGGGGATACTGAAGCTTTCTTT

V gene: TRBV19
clone size: .
J gene: TRBJ2-2
D gene: TRBD2
CDR3 protein: CASSLGLAGVRELFF
CDR3 DNA: TGTGCCAGTAGTCTGGGACTAGCGGGAGTTAGGGAGCTGTTTTTT

V gene: TRBV5-6
clone size: .
J gene: TRBJ1-5
D gene: .
CDR3 protein: CASSLVQQGNQPQHF
CDR3 DNA: TGTGCCAGCAGCTTGGTCCAGCAGGGGAATCAGCCCCAGCATTTT

V gene: TRBV7-6
clone size: .
J gene: TRBJ2-7
D gene: TRBD1
CDR3 protein: CASSQRPGQPYEQYF
CDR3 DNA: TGTGCCAGCAGCCAACGGCCGGGACAGCCCTACGAGCAGTACTTC

V gene: TRBV18
clone size: once
J gene: TRBJ2-7
D gene: TRBD2
CDR3 protein: CASSQETAGGNYEQYF
CDR3 DNA: TGTGCCAGCTCACAGGAGACCGCGGGAGGAAATTACGAGCAGTACTTC

V gene: TRBV5-6
clone size: .
J gene: TRBJ1-1
D gene: TRBD1
CDR3 protein: CASSWTGGNTEAFF
CDR3 DNA: TGTGCCAGCAGCTGGACAGGGGGGAACACTGAAGCTTTCTTT

V gene: TRBV4-1
clone size: .
J gene: TRBJ2-1
D gene: TRBD2
CDR3 protein: CASSQRVAGGPYNEQFF
CDR3 DNA: TGCGCCAGCAGCCAAAGAGTAGCGGGAGGGCCCTACAATGAGCAGTTCTTC

V gene: TRBV6-5
clone size: .
J gene: TRBJ1-2
D gene: .
CDR3 protein: CASTQDNYGYTF
CDR3 DNA: TGTGCCAGCACGCAGGACAACTATGGCTACACCTTC

V gene: TRBV7-6
clone size: .
J gene: TRBJ2-1
D gene: .
CDR3 protein: CASSLAPTSYNEQFF
CDR3 DNA: TGTGCCAGCAGCTTAGCCCCAACCTCCTACAATGAGCAGTTCTTC

V gene: TRBV5-1
clone size: .
J gene: TRBJ2-3
D gene: .
CDR3 protein: CASSLALGEDTQYF
CDR3 DNA: TGCGCCAGCAGCTTGGCCTTAGGGGAGGATACGCAGTATTTT

V gene: TRBV27
clone size: few
J gene: TRBJ1-1
D gene: .
CDR3 protein: CASSFGSSFWNGEAFF
CDR3 DNA: TGTGCCAGCAGTTTTGGGTCAAGTTTTTGGAATGGTGAAGCTTTCTTT

V gene: TRBV10-3
clone size: .
J gene: TRBJ2-7
D gene: .
CDR3 protein: CAISERGARAEQYF
CDR3 DNA: TGTGCCATCAGTGAAAGAGGGGCCAGGGCCGAGCAGTACTTC